This T cell receptor beta chain was documented in a study of blood T cell repertoires in COVID-19. At the level of the study: T cells, B-cell-depleted T cells, or PBMCs supplied cDNA or gDNA.

The method was immunoSEQ multiplex PCR; TCRdb's version includes in-frame clones alone and lacks a portion of them. The table records approximately 210,000 clones, around 90% of them present only once. This CDR3 region has 11 residues. V lost 6 bases and J lost 6, with 8 bases in between. CDR1 SGHVT and CDR2 SQSDAQ come from the germline V gene. The source is a woman aged 30 to 39 who had recovered from COVID-19. The sequenced material came from PBMCs or T cells enriched from blood (not recorded which). The genes are TRBV7-4 and TRBJ1-1; no firm D call. Here the CDR3 reads CASRNISEAFF. The CDR3 DNA is TGTGCCAGCAGAAATATTTCTGAAGCTTTCTTT.